Listed below are T cell receptor beta chains from one sample, sequenced in a study of blood T cell repertoires in COVID-19. Data came from immunoSEQ multiplex PCR; TCRdb stores just in-frame clones and leaves some out. The repertoire consists of about 110,000 clones, with about 76% occurring once and the leading ten covering 15% to 20%. Specimen: peripheral blood. These TCRs come from a woman in her seventies with acute or convalescent COVID-19. Both conserved end residues are part of each CDR3. Fields, in order: V gene, J gene, D gene, clone size, CDR3 protein, CDR3 DNA. D genes are given only for firm matches. Only some rows state a clone size, as once, few, many or a class for expanded clones.

V: TRBV5-4
J: TRBJ2-7
D: TRBD2
size: .
CDR3: CASSPLAGGTEQYF
DNA: TGTGCCAGCAGCCCACTAGCGGGGGGGACTGAGCAGTACTTC

V: TRBV7-9
J: TRBJ1-3
D: .
size: .
CDR3: CASSFDSFSGNTIYF
DNA: TGTGCCAGCAGCTTTGACAGCTTCTCTGGAAACACCATATATTTT

V: TRBV19
J: TRBJ1-5
D: TRBD1
size: few
CDR3: CATKGQGNQPQHF
DNA: TGTGCCACCAAGGGACAGGGAAATCAGCCCCAGCATTTT

V: TRBV7-9
J: TRBJ2-1
D: TRBD1
size: few
CDR3: CASSYTGQGNEQFF
DNA: TGTGCCAGCAGTTATACCGGACAGGGGAATGAGCAGTTCTTC

V: TRBV15
J: TRBJ2-7
D: TRBD1
size: few
CDR3: CATSSIYADREKYEQYF
DNA: TGTGCCACCAGCAGTATATATGCGGACAGGGAAAAATACGAGCAGTACTTC

V: TRBV7-8
J: TRBJ2-7
D: .
size: .
CDR3: CASSLGVYEQYF
DNA: TGTGCCAGCAGCCTGGGCGTCTACGAGCAGTACTTC

V: TRBV12-3/TRBV12-4
J: TRBJ2-7
D: .
size: .
CDR3: CASSAQQGKEQYF
DNA: TGTGCCAGCAGTGCTCAACAGGGTAAGGAGCAGTACTTC

V: TRBV12-3/TRBV12-4
J: TRBJ1-2
D: .
size: .
CDR3: CASSLKHRYTF
DNA: TGTGCCAGCAGCCTAAAGCACCGCTACACCTTC

V: TRBV5-4
J: TRBJ2-5
D: TRBD2
size: .
CDR3: CASSAGTSGGGETQYF
DNA: TGTGCCAGCAGCGCTGGGACTAGCGGGGGCGGTGAGACCCAGTACTTC

V: TRBV10-3
J: TRBJ1-1
D: .
size: .
CDR3: CAISEARGGLGEAFF
DNA: TGTGCCATCAGTGAGGCGAGGGGGGGGCTTGGTGAAGCTTTCTTT

V: TRBV11-2
J: TRBJ1-2
D: TRBD1
size: .
CDR3: CASSRTGEEDYGYTF
DNA: TGTGCCAGCAGCCGGACAGGGGAAGAGGACTATGGCTACACCTTC

V: TRBV5-1
J: TRBJ2-6
D: TRBD1
size: .
CDR3: CASSLPDRVEAGGANVLTF
DNA: TGCGCCAGCAGCTTACCGGACAGGGTTGAAGCAGGGGGGGCCAACGTCCTGACTTTC

V: TRBV6-6
J: TRBJ2-1
D: TRBD1
size: .
CDR3: CASSQQGRSYNEQFF
DNA: TGTGCCAGCAGTCAACAGGGGCGATCCTACAATGAGCAGTTCTTC

V: TRBV30
J: TRBJ2-4
D: TRBD2
size: .
CDR3: CAWSSGGENIQYF
DNA: TGTGCCTGGAGCTCGGGGGGGGAAAACATTCAGTACTTC

V: TRBV5-1
J: TRBJ1-2
D: TRBD1
size: many
CDR3: CASSSGQGAYGYTF
DNA: TGCGCCAGCAGCTCCGGACAGGGGGCCTATGGCTACACCTTC

V: TRBV7-6
J: TRBJ1-4
D: .
size: .
CDR3: CASSLDVTMDWTNEKLFF
DNA: TGTGCCAGCAGCTTAGACGTAACTATGGATTGGACTAATGAAAAACTGTTTTTT

V: TRBV25-1
J: TRBJ2-2
D: TRBD1
size: .
CDR3: CASRIGTGVGGELFF
DNA: TGTGCCAGTAGAATCGGGACAGGGGTAGGCGGGGAGCTGTTTTTT

V: TRBV7-8
J: TRBJ2-5
D: .
size: .
CDR3: CASSFGETQYF
DNA: TGTGCCAGCAGCTTTGGCGAGACCCAGTACTTC

V: TRBV19
J: TRBJ1-4
D: .
size: .
CDR3: CATASRDEKLFF
DNA: TGTGCCACCGCATCCCGGGATGAAAAACTGTTTTTT

V: TRBV3-1/TRBV3-2
J: TRBJ2-7
D: .
size: .
CDR3: CASSQVLYEQYF
DNA: TGTGCCAGCAGCCAAGTCCTGTACGAGCAGTACTTC

V: TRBV18
J: TRBJ2-7
D: TRBD1
size: few
CDR3: CASSPLDRGLFYEQYF
DNA: TGTGCCAGCTCACCACTCGACAGGGGTCTTTTCTACGAGCAGTACTTC

V: TRBV3-1/TRBV3-2
J: TRBJ1-4
D: .
size: once
CDR3: CASSLGGETANEKLFF
DNA: TGTGCCAGCAGCCTCGGGGGGGAAACAGCTAATGAAAAACTGTTTTTT

V: TRBV25-1
J: TRBJ1-2
D: TRBD1
size: .
CDR3: CASSGTGMNYGYTF
DNA: TGTGCCAGCAGTGGGACAGGGATGAACTATGGCTACACCTTC

V: TRBV7-2
J: TRBJ1-2
D: TRBD1
size: once
CDR3: CASSFDQGQGEGYTF
DNA: TGTGCCAGCAGCTTCGACCAGGGACAGGGCGAAGGCTACACCTTC

V: TRBV28
J: TRBJ1-2
D: TRBD1
size: .
CDR3: CASSFPRGRDYGYTF
DNA: TGTGCCAGCAGTTTTCCCAGGGGGCGAGACTATGGCTACACCTTC

V: TRBV6-5
J: TRBJ1-3
D: .
size: few
CDR3: CASKLDRGGNTIYF
DNA: TGTGCCAGCAAATTAGACAGAGGTGGAAACACCATATATTTT

V: TRBV7-2
J: TRBJ1-2
D: TRBD1
size: few
CDR3: CASSLSGGDYGYTF
DNA: TGTGCCAGCAGCTTATCAGGGGGTGACTATGGCTACACCTTC

V: TRBV18
J: TRBJ1-6
D: .
size: .
CDR3: CASSPGRTNLNSPLHF
DNA: TGTGCCAGCTCACCAGGACGGACAAACCTGAATTCACCCCTCCACTTT

V: TRBV27
J: TRBJ1-2
D: .
size: .
CDR3: CASSFRRETYGYTF
DNA: TGTGCCAGCAGTTTCCGGAGGGAAACCTATGGCTACACCTTC

V: TRBV25-1
J: TRBJ1-2
D: .
size: .
CDR3: CASSGRVHGYTF
DNA: TGTGCCAGCAGTGGAAGAGTCCATGGCTACACCTTC

V: TRBV19
J: TRBJ1-5
D: TRBD1
size: .
CDR3: CASSKDRQGFRNQPQHF
DNA: TGTGCCAGTAGCAAAGACAGACAGGGTTTTCGCAATCAGCCCCAGCATTTT

V: TRBV19
J: TRBJ1-1
D: TRBD1
size: .
CDR3: CASKTGQQNTEAFF
DNA: TGTGCCAGTAAAACGGGACAGCAAAACACTGAAGCTTTCTTT

V: TRBV6-1
J: TRBJ1-3
D: .
size: .
CDR3: CASSEHSGNTIYF
DNA: TGTGCCAGCAGTGAACACTCTGGAAACACCATATATTTT

V: TRBV3-1/TRBV3-2
J: TRBJ2-2
D: TRBD2
size: .
CDR3: CASWAGVNTGELFF
DNA: TGTGCCAGCTGGGCGGGGGTAAACACCGGGGAGCTGTTTTTT

V: TRBV5-1
J: TRBJ2-1
D: TRBD2
size: .
CDR3: CASRTSGGPSSYNEQFF
DNA: TGCGCCAGCAGGACTAGCGGGGGGCCAAGCTCCTACAATGAGCAGTTCTTC

V: TRBV27
J: TRBJ1-1
D: .
size: .
CDR3: CASSQFLNTEAFF
DNA: TGTGCCAGCAGTCAATTCCTAAACACTGAAGCTTTCTTT

V: TRBV7-9
J: TRBJ1-1
D: TRBD1
size: .
CDR3: CASSPGTGGRTEAFF
DNA: TGTGCCAGCAGCCCAGGGACAGGGGGTAGAACTGAAGCTTTCTTT

V: TRBV2
J: TRBJ1-2
D: .
size: .
CDR3: CASSAGHSFGYTF
DNA: TGTGCCAGCAGTGCGGGACATTCCTTCGGCTACACCTTC

V: TRBV20-1
J: TRBJ2-3
D: .
size: once
CDR3: CSASSSGTDTQYF
DNA: TGCAGTGCTAGTTCGTCCGGCACAGATACGCAGTATTTT

V: TRBV19
J: TRBJ1-5
D: .
size: .
CDR3: CASSIVGDGNQPQHF
DNA: TGTGCCAGTAGTATAGTAGGGGATGGCAATCAGCCCCAGCATTTT

V: TRBV18
J: TRBJ2-5
D: TRBD1
size: .
CDR3: CASSPRWDSGRETQYF
DNA: TGTGCCAGCTCACCACGATGGGACAGTGGGAGAGAGACCCAGTACTTC

V: TRBV11-3
J: TRBJ2-5
D: .
size: .
CDR3: CASSLGSRREETQYF
DNA: TGTGCCAGCAGCTTAGGAAGTCGGAGGGAAGAGACCCAGTACTTC

V: TRBV28
J: TRBJ2-2
D: .
size: .
CDR3: CAPGRQRNTGELFF
DNA: TGTGCCCCGGGGAGGCAGAGAAACACCGGGGAGCTGTTTTTT

V: TRBV4-1
J: TRBJ2-5
D: .
size: .
CDR3: CASSLEETQYF
DNA: TGCGCCAGCAGCCTGGAGGAGACCCAGTACTTC

V: TRBV15
J: TRBJ1-3
D: TRBD1
size: few
CDR3: CATSREIAGTGGGNTIYF
DNA: TGTGCCACCAGCAGAGAGATCGCCGGGACAGGGGGAGGAAACACCATATATTTT

V: TRBV6-5
J: TRBJ1-3
D: .
size: .
CDR3: CASSYGAPLSGNTIYF
DNA: TGTGCCAGCAGTTACGGGGCCCCCCTCTCTGGAAACACCATATATTTT

V: TRBV12-3/TRBV12-4
J: TRBJ1-1
D: .
size: few
CDR3: CASSLSSHTEAFF
DNA: TGTGCCAGCAGTTTATCGAGTCACACTGAAGCTTTCTTT

V: TRBV7-9
J: TRBJ1-4
D: .
size: .
CDR3: CASSAGRDEEKLFF
DNA: TGTGCCAGCAGCGCAGGGAGGGATGAAGAAAAACTGTTTTTT

V: TRBV10-1
J: TRBJ2-3
D: TRBD2
size: medium-sized
CDR3: CASSSGGPTDTQYF
DNA: TGCGCCAGCTCTAGCGGGGGCCCAACAGATACGCAGTATTTT

V: TRBV4-1
J: TRBJ2-1
D: TRBD1
size: .
CDR3: CASSPKWPGQGNEQFF
DNA: TGCGCCAGCAGCCCAAAATGGCCGGGACAGGGCAATGAGCAGTTCTTC

V: TRBV6-2/TRBV6-3
J: TRBJ2-1
D: .
size: .
CDR3: CASSYSEGYNEQFF
DNA: TGTGCCAGCAGTTACTCGGAGGGCTACAATGAGCAGTTCTTC

V: TRBV9
J: TRBJ1-1
D: .
size: .
CDR3: CASSVTPGGTEAFF
DNA: TGTGCCAGCAGCGTTACCCCGGGGGGCACTGAAGCTTTCTTT

V: TRBV5-1
J: TRBJ2-1
D: TRBD1
size: .
CDR3: CASNSDRGGKNEQFF
DNA: TGCGCCAGCAACTCAGACAGGGGAGGAAAAAATGAGCAGTTCTTC

V: TRBV7-9
J: TRBJ1-2
D: TRBD1
size: few
CDR3: CASRGQGPYGYTF
DNA: TGTGCCAGCAGAGGACAGGGCCCCTATGGCTACACCTTC

V: TRBV19
J: TRBJ1-2
D: .
size: few
CDR3: CASSQDYGYTF
DNA: TGTGCCAGTAGTCAGGACTATGGCTACACCTTC